The subject of this entry is one T cell receptor beta chain. This receptor's antigen is unknown. Base qualities were left out, and no much larger clone turns up one base away. The record originates from a study of T cell responses to AZD1222 COVID-19 vaccine listed by TCRdb under 2021. With respect to the entire study: AZD1222 recipients given second doses at about 4 weeks or at about 12 weeks were pooled, since spike-specific TCR depth and breadth were not found to differ between the two schedules. TCR sequencing was performed for roughly 240 trial participants, of whom roughly 200 were given two doses of AZD1222 and around 25 were given two doses of MenACWY control vaccine. Trial participants were enrolled into age subgroups of 18-55, 56-69 and 70-plus years, which contained 148, 28 and 57 TCR-sequenced participants, respectively.

The CDR3 regions of human TCRbeta chains were subjected to immunosequencing. The authors processed their data as follows. TCRs in the repertoires were compared against a reference library of SARS-CoV-2-specific TCRs that had been generated with the MIRA antigen-specificity platform. Breadth meant the fraction of unique TCRs that were SARS-CoV-2-associated, whereas depth meant the fraction of total T cells that were SARS-CoV-2-associated. Using the MIRA data, each spike-specific TCR was mapped to the spike region that the TCR reacts to and placed in a CD4 or CD8 class. Log10-transformed breadth and depth values were compared by one-way ANOVA with Sidak's multiple comparisons tests. Here the immuneACCESS table is served through TCRdb, limited to in-frame sequences with V and J called. Missing clones are a known gap in these copies; in checked studies unresolved V genes cover under half, and the rest lacks a known reason. The D gene and trimming were derived from the DNA, and the V and J assignments and clone size from that table. This sample lists some 200,000 clones; roughly 93% were detected once. Clones ranked in the top ten supply roughly 0.99% of the sample.

The paper's findings and limits, for the study overall: After two AZD1222 doses, spike-specific TCR breadth and depth were significantly higher than at day 0 and than in MenACWY recipients. Conclusions about previously exposed vaccinees were limited because only a handful of AZD1222 recipients were SARS-CoV-2 seropositive at baseline. Because no samples from the day 14 peak response were available, repertoires could be characterized only after the peak T cell response. In the small 56-69-year group, the increase in depth fell short of significance, most likely because of low power. Reportedly, close to half of the unique spike-specific TCRs recognized epitopes lying outside the regions that are mutated in the B.1.351 and B.1.1.7 variants. The whole spike protein was spanned by vaccine-associated CD4 TCRs, and dominant responses were seen in regions 160-218 and 743-854. Participants were mostly white British, with more females than males. The authors suggested clonal diversity may have been underestimated.

The time point label of this sample denotes: baseline before first vaccination. Samples from vaccinated people were obtained from the UK trials COV001 and COV002, which included a single-blind randomized controlled phase 2/3 trial of AZD1222 (ChAdOx1 nCoV-19) in healthy adults. Trial participant PBMC samples were collected at day 0 and day 28 after the second dose for TCRbeta chain sequencing. V is pared back by 5 bases and J by 3 bases, with 17 bases lying between the germline termini. From cysteine to phenylalanine, the CDR3 is 16 amino acids long. Solely the CDR3 DNA is kept, with 48 bases framed from the first base. CDR1 is given as SGHKS and CDR2 as YYEKEE, both from the germline V gene (reference sequence).

This receptor was identified in an adult in good health. Specimen: peripheral blood, collected on day 0 of AZD1222 vaccination. This chain joins TRBV5-5 to TRBJ1-4, and possibly TRBD1, on 5 matching bases. CDR3 loop: CASRRDGTASNEKLFF. The DNA reads TGTGCCAGCAGAAGGGACGGGACTGCGTCTAATGAAAAACTGTTTTTT.